Below, 30 T cell receptor beta chains from the same sample are listed, as sequenced in a study of cytomegalovirus exposure and HLA in healthy donors. Primers: 60 Vbeta forward and 13 Jbeta reverse. TCRdb's table, derived via immunoSEQ multiplex PCR, lists solely in-frame clones and lacks some. The data contain roughly 130,000 clones, around three quarters of them singletons. The sample consisted of PBMCs. Source of these receptors: a man younger than 30 in good health and CMV-seronegative.

The chain carries TRBV14 and TRBJ1-2, with D perhaps matching TRBD1 (5 bases). V lost 1 base to trimming and J lost 7 bases, with 10 bases between them. From germline, CDR1 is SGHDN and CDR2 FVKESK. This CDR3 has 13 amino acids. The CDR3 nucleotides read TGTGCCAGCAGCCAAGGATCAGGGCGTGGCTACACCTTC. Translation: CASSQGSGRGYTF.

The chain uses TRBV5-1 and TRBJ1-3, with TRBD1 as a possible D gene (6 bases). The CDR3 sequence is 14 residues long. Trimming removed 4 bases from V and 4 bases from J, with 12 bases in between. Germline V gene sequence: CDR1 SGHRS, CDR2 YFSETQ. CDR3 in amino acids: CASSTGQFGNTIYF. The CDR3 region has the DNA TGCGCCAGCAGCACAGGGCAATTCGGAAACACCATATATTTT.

The J gene is TRBJ2-6, the V gene TRBV18; D gene unclear. CDR1 is KGHSH and CDR2 is LQKENI in the germline V gene. The V gene lost 2 bases and the J gene lost 2 bases, with 7 bases spanning the gap. This CDR3 is 15 amino acids long. The DNA for the CDR3 is TGTGCCAGCTCACCAGCGGTAGCTGGGGCCAACGTCCTGACTTTC. Encoded protein: CASSPAVAGANVLTF.

The chain couples TRBV18 to TRBJ1-5; D is ambiguous. The germline V gene encodes CDR1 KGHSH and CDR2 LQKENI. V shed 4 bases and J shed 2 bases, with 9 bases lying between them. The CDR3 spans 14 residues. DNA for the CDR3: TGTGCCAGCTCACTTGCACAAGGCAATCAGCCCCAGCATTTT. It yields the protein CASSLAQGNQPQHF.

This chain links TRBV5-1 with TRBJ2-7, with 10 bases fitting TRBD1. V dropped 4 bases and J dropped 3; count of bases not matched to a gene: 7. This CDR3 comprises 15 residues. Germline V lookup: CDR1 SGHRS, CDR2 YFSETQ. The DNA of the CDR3 is TGCGCCAGCAGCCCCGGGGACAGGGGTGGCTACGAGCAGTACTTC. This gives the protein CASSPGDRGGYEQYF.

V gene TRBV6-6 combines with J gene TRBJ2-7; D gene uncertain. Germline V CDR1 and CDR2: MNHNY, SVGAGI (reference sequence). The CDR3 is 13 residues long. The ends were cut back, 6 bases at V and 6 bases at J, with 15 bases in the middle. The CDR3 is CASRPREACEQYV. The CDR3 DNA is TGTGCCAGCAGACCCCGTGAGGCTTGCGAGCAGTACGTC.

The chain links TRBV10-3 to TRBJ2-2; D gene uncertain. The CDR3 runs 15 residues. Germline V lookup: CDR1 ENHRY, CDR2 SYGVKD. Trimming shortened V by 4 bases and J by 0 bases, and 9 bases separated the two germline ends. As DNA, the CDR3 is TGTGCCATCAGTGTGGTAGCACCGAACACCGGGGAGCTGTTTTTT. Amino acid sequence: CAISVVAPNTGELFF.

The genes are TRBV7-9 and TRBJ2-7; the match to TRBD1 covers 7 bases. The length of the CDR3 is 15 residues. The ends lost 0 bases at V and 2 bases at J; junction bases unmatched: 4. Per the germline V gene, CDR1 is SEHNR and CDR2 is FQNEAQ (reference sequence). CDR3 sequence (DNA): TGTGCCAGCAGCTTAGCTGGGGGACAGACCTACGAGCAGTACTTC. Translating gives CASSLAGGQTYEQYF.

This chain connects TRBV9 to TRBJ2-1; 7 bases are a match to TRBD2. From germline, CDR1 is SGDLS and CDR2 YYNGEE. With 4 bases clipped from V and 8 bases from J, the junction kept 12 bases outside the gene matches. CDR3 length: 15 residues. For the CDR3, the DNA is TGTGCCAGCAGCCTCTTACGCGGGAGTTTCGATGAGCAGTTCTTC. This translates into CASSLLRGSFDEQFF.

About this clone itself: One junction end does not reproduce the germline sequence, and a read error may be involved. The sample contains more than one DNA sequence encoding this CDR3. The chain combines TRBV25-1 with TRBJ1-6; D is possibly TRBD1 (6 bases). This CDR3 has 14 residues. The germline V gene has CDR1 MGHDK and CDR2 SYGVNS. This CDR3 is CASSDGQINSPLHF. Written as DNA, the CDR3 is TGTGCCAGCAGTGACGGACAGATCAATTCACCCCTCCATTTT.

The sample holds one count of this clone. The rearrangement links TRBV27 to TRBJ1-5; 12 nucleotides line up with TRBD1. Looked up from germline, CDR1 is MNHEY and CDR2 is SMNVEV (reference sequence). V lost 3 bases to trimming and J lost 4 bases; unmatched junction nucleotides: 1. The CDR3 runs 15 residues. CDR3: CASSLGQGANQPQHF. For the CDR3, the DNA is TGTGCCAGCAGTTTGGGACAGGGGGCGAATCAGCCCCAGCATTTT.

V usage is TRBV11-2 and J usage is TRBJ1-1, with TRBD1 as a possible D gene (6 bases). The germline CDR1 and CDR2 sequences are SGHAT and FQNNGV. Trimming pared 1 base from V and 8 bases from J, leaving 11 bases between. The CDR3 is made up of 13 amino acids. This CDR3 is CASSLVGGREAFF. DNA for the CDR3: TGTGCCAGCAGCTTAGTAGGGGGACGGGAAGCTTTCTTT.

The J gene is TRBJ1-2, the V gene TRBV25-1; D uncertain. Trimming took 4 bases from V and 4 from J, leaving 13 bases between them. Germline assignment: CDR1 MGHDK and CDR2 SYGVNS. The CDR3 spans 14 residues. This chain's CDR3 is CASSALGGPYGYTF. The CDR3 region has the DNA TGTGCCAGCAGTGCCCTCGGAGGGCCCTATGGCTACACCTTC.

This clone came up a few times. The chain is built from TRBV15 and TRBJ2-7; a weak D match, TRBD1 (5 bases). The CDR3 has 15 amino acids. Germline V lookup: CDR1 LNHNV, CDR2 YYDKDF (reference sequence). V lost 0 bases, J lost 4 bases, and 13 bases lay in between. CDR3 DNA: TGTGCCACCAGCAGAGATCTGGACACTCTTTACGAGCAGTACGTC. Encoded protein: CATSRDLDTLYEQYV.

This chain joins TRBV28 and TRBJ2-4, with 7 bases lining up with TRBD1. The CDR3 is 16 amino acids. CDR1 and CDR2 (germline): MDHEN, SYDVKM. With 7 bases clipped from V and 2 bases from J, the junction kept 11 bases outside the gene matches. CDR3 residues: CASKKVRDRTKNIQYF. The CDR3 DNA reads TGTGCCAGCAAAAAAGTTCGGGACAGAACCAAAAACATTCAGTACTTC.

The rearrangement links TRBV14 to TRBJ1-2; D gene unclear. Trimming left V 2 bases short and J 4 bases short, with 5 bases between. This CDR3 spans 12 amino acids. Germline loops: CDR1 SGHDN, CDR2 FVKESK. The CDR3 spells CASSQSSYGYTF. CDR3 DNA: TGTGCCAGCAGCCAAAGTAGCTATGGCTACACCTTC.

J is TRBJ2-1 and V is TRBV5-1, with TRBD2 matching 9 bases. CDR3 length equals 15 residues. The V segment lost 0 bases and the J segment 8 bases; nucleotides outside the gene matches: 6. Germline CDR1 and CDR2: SGHRS and YFSETQ. In DNA, the CDR3 is TGCGCCAGCAGCTTGGTACAGCGCGGGGGGGATGAGCAGTTCTTC. It encodes CASSLVQRGGDEQFF.

The rearrangement links TRBV6-6 to TRBJ2-1; 9 nucleotides line up with TRBD2. This CDR3 contains 16 residues. Germline CDR1 MNHNY, CDR2 SVGAGI (reference sequence). Trimming removed 4 bases from V and 5 bases from J; junction bases left unmatched: 9. The CDR3 here is CASSFPSGDLDNEQFF. Written as DNA, the CDR3 is TGTGCCAGCAGTTTCCCTAGCGGGGACTTAGACAATGAGCAGTTCTTC.

This clone appeared once. The identical CDR3 is also encoded by other nucleotide sequences in the sample. V usage is TRBV18 and J usage is TRBJ1-5; D gene uncertain. Trimming removed 3 bases from V and 3 bases from J, with 9 bases in between. The CDR3 extends over 14 amino acids. From germline, CDR1 is KGHSH and CDR2 LQKENI. The DNA of the CDR3 is TGTGCCAGCTCACCGACGGGAAACAATCAGCCCCAGCATTTT. Translating gives CASSPTGNNQPQHF.

This clone was seen once. The chain is built from TRBV4-1 and TRBJ2-3; 10 bases fit TRBD2. The CDR3 runs to 17 residues. Trimming at V came to 0 bases and at J to 2 bases, leaving 5 bases not matched to a gene. Germline loops: CDR1 MGHRA, CDR2 YSYEKL. The chain's CDR3 is CASSQDRGLATTDTQYF. The DNA of the CDR3 is TGCGCCAGCAGCCAAGATCGGGGACTAGCGACCACAGATACGCAGTATTTT.

This sequence joins TRBV5-1 and TRBJ2-1, with TRBD2 matching 11 bases. This CDR3 spans 13 amino acids. CDR1 is SGHRS and CDR2 is YFSETQ in the germline V gene. With V trimmed by 7 bases and J by 6 bases, 3 bases remained unmatched. The CDR3 region is CASLLAGANEQFF. CDR3 sequence (DNA): TGCGCCAGCCTACTAGCGGGAGCCAATGAGCAGTTCTTC. The full variable domain, rest sourced from reference TRBV5-1 and TRBJ2-1, is KAGVTQTPRYLIKTRGQQVTLSCSPISGHRSVSWYQQTPGQGLQFLFEYFSETQRNKGNFPGRFSGRQFSNSRSEMNVSTLELGDSALYLCASLLAGANEQFFGPGTRLTVL.

The genes are TRBV7-9 and TRBJ1-1; 7 bases are a match to TRBD1. V was pared by 6 bases and J by 2 bases, with 3 bases of the junction left unmatched. Germline lookup yields CDR1 SEHNR and CDR2 FQNEAQ (reference sequence). The CDR3 runs to 13 residues. CDR3 region: CASSGTENTEAFF. CDR3 DNA sequence: TGTGCCAGCAGTGGGACAGAAAACACTGAAGCTTTCTTT.

By sample share, this clone is medium-sized. This chain links TRBV5-1 with TRBJ1-1, with 12 bases fitting TRBD1. V was clipped by 8 bases and J by 1 base; unmatched bases: 6. The CDR3 totals 15 residues. Per the germline V gene, CDR1 is SGHRS and CDR2 is YFSETQ. The CDR3 coding sequence is TGCGCCAGGCGGGACAGGGGGCAAGAGAACACTGAAGCTTTCTTT. Its translation: CARRDRGQENTEAFF.

As DNA, the CDR3 is TGTGCCAGCAGTGAAGGACTAGCGGGGCCATACGAGCAGTACGTC. Residues: CASSEGLAGPYEQYV. The genes are TRBV6-1 and TRBJ2-7, with 11 bases matching TRBD2. From germline, CDR1 is MNHNS and CDR2 SASEGT. This CDR3 has 15 residues. V lost 1 base to trimming and J lost 4 bases; unmatched junction nucleotides: 3.

The rearrangement joins TRBV27 to TRBJ2-5, with 10 bases identical to TRBD2. The germline CDR1 and CDR2 sequences are MNHEY and SMNVEV (reference sequence). This CDR3 has 16 amino acids. Trimming took 5 bases from V and 0 from J; bases not matched to a gene: 6. As DNA, the CDR3 is TGTGCCAGCAGTCCGCCGGGACTAGCGAACCAAGAGACCCAGTACTTC. This translates into CASSPPGLANQETQYF.

This chain links TRBV7-6 with TRBJ1-1, with D maybe TRBD1 (6 bases). There are 14 residues in the CDR3. V lost 0 bases and J lost 1, with 6 bases in between. In germline, CDR1 is SGHVS, CDR2 FNYEAQ. CDR3 loop: CASSLATGNTEAFF. CDR3 sequence (DNA): TGTGCCAGCAGCTTAGCGACAGGGAACACTGAAGCTTTCTTT.

The rearrangement links TRBV30 to TRBJ1-6, with a possible D match to TRBD1 (5 bases). V lost 3 bases, J lost 5 bases, and 11 bases lay in between. This CDR3 region has 14 residues. Germline CDR1 GTSNPN, CDR2 SVGIG (reference sequence). This CDR3 reads CAWSRDSNNSPLHF. The CDR3 DNA reads TGTGCCTGGAGCCGAGACAGCAATAATTCACCCCTCCACTTT.

The J gene is TRBJ1-3, the V gene TRBV27; 9 bases match TRBD1. This CDR3 is 17 amino acids long. Losses at the gene ends were 5 bases for V and 0 bases for J; bases not matched to a gene: 8. CDR1 MNHEY and CDR2 SMNVEV come from the germline V gene (reference sequence). CDR3 nucleotide sequence: TGTGCCAGCAGTAATTCCGGGACAGGGAGCTCTGGAAACACCATATATTTT. Protein: CASSNSGTGSSGNTIYF.

In its sample, this clone was seen once. The chain recombines TRBV30 with TRBJ2-3, with D unclear. Germline CDR1 GTSNPN, CDR2 SVGIG (reference sequence). This CDR3 comprises 14 residues. Trimming left V 0 bases short and J 2 bases short, with 9 bases between. CDR3 sequence reads: CAWSVLTNTDTQYF. The CDR3 nucleotides are TGTGCCTGGAGTGTACTTACTAACACAGATACGCAGTATTTT. The full variable domain, its missing parts supplied by reference TRBV30 and TRBJ2-3, is SQTIHQWPATLVQPVGSPLSLECTVEGTSNPNLYWYRQAAGRGLQLLFYSVGIGQISSEVPQNLSASRPQDRQFILSSKKLLLSDSGFYLCAWSVLTNTDTQYFGPGTRLTVL.

The genes are TRBV19 and TRBJ1-2; D gene unclear. Trimming cost V 10 bases and J 4 bases, with 19 bases left between them. The CDR3 length is 14 residues. Germline-derived CDR1 and CDR2 are LNHDA and SQIVND (reference sequence). DNA for the CDR3: TGTGCCACAGAACGGCGCAGAGGGCTCTATGGCTACACCTTC. This gives the protein CATERRRGLYGYTF.